The 19 T cell receptor beta chains below were found in one sample sequenced in a study of cytomegalovirus exposure and HLA in healthy donors. The study ran its PCR with 60 Vbeta and 13 Jbeta primers. Here immunoSEQ multiplex PCR was the method, and the copy in TCRdb shows in-frame clones only, minus some. This table has under 250,000 clones, roughly 78% appearing once. The sample taken for sequencing was PBMCs. The receptors stem from a boy aged 5-17 years in good health and CMV-seronegative.

This chain joins TRBV28 and TRBJ1-2; 7 positions match TRBD1. The length of the CDR3 is 15 residues. V shed 5 bases, J shed 6 bases, and the junction held 12 bases outside the gene matches. From germline, CDR1 is MDHEN and CDR2 SYDVKM. CDR3 DNA sequence: TGTGCCAGCAGTATAATGACAGGGTTACCGAATGGCTACACCTTC. Translating it yields CASSIMTGLPNGYTF.

J is TRBJ2-6 and V is TRBV7-9; 7 bases line up with TRBD2. In germline, CDR1 is SEHNR, CDR2 FQNEAQ (reference sequence). The CDR3 loop spans 16 amino acids. V gave up 7 bases and J gave up 0 bases; unmatched junction bases: 6. The chain's CDR3 is CASTPWGGSGANVLTF. In DNA, the CDR3 is TGTGCCAGCACCCCCTGGGGGGGCTCTGGGGCCAACGTCCTGACTTTC.

This chain joins TRBV30 and TRBJ1-6; D may be TRBD1 (5 bases). CDR3 length: 15 amino acids. V was pared by 0 bases and J by 7 bases, with 13 bases between. Germline CDR1 GTSNPN, CDR2 SVGIG (reference sequence). For the CDR3, the DNA is TGTGCCTGGAGTGTGATTCGGCAGGGAAATTCACCCCTCCACTTT. Its translation: CAWSVIRQGNSPLHF. The entire variable domain, with the rest obtained from reference TRBV30 and TRBJ1-6, is as follows: SQTIHQWPATLVQPVGSPLSLECTVEGTSNPNLYWYRQAAGRGLQLLFYSVGIGQISSEVPQNLSASRPQDRQFILSSKKLLLSDSGFYLCAWSVIRQGNSPLHFGNGTRLTVT.

The chain joins TRBV27 to TRBJ1-1; 7 bases agree with TRBD1. Germline trimming cut 7 bases from V and 5 bases from J; bases unmatched to any gene: 10. Looked up from germline, CDR1 is MNHEY and CDR2 is SMNVEV (reference sequence). The CDR3 totals 14 residues. CDR3 residues: CASTTTGVWTEAFF. CDR3 DNA: TGTGCCAGCACAACTACAGGGGTTTGGACTGAAGCTTTCTTT.

The V and J genes are TRBV11-2 and TRBJ2-5; TRBD2 matches at 7 bases. V lost 5 bases, J lost 7 bases, and 10 bases stayed unmatched. From germline, CDR1 is SGHAT and CDR2 FQNNGV. This CDR3 spans 14 amino acids. CDR3 sequence (DNA): TGTGCCAGCAGCGGATTGCGGGAGCGCGGGACCCAGTACTTC. Protein: CASSGLRERGTQYF.

J is TRBJ1-1 and V is TRBV28; TRBD1 agrees at 7 bases. CDR1 and CDR2 from the germline V gene are MDHEN and SYDVKM. There are 13 residues in the CDR3. Trimming took 4 bases from V and 7 from J; bases not matched to a gene: 6. CDR3 sequence reads: CASSSGQSSEAFF. CDR3 bases: TGTGCCAGCAGTTCGGGACAGTCGAGTGAAGCTTTCTTT.

This clone was seen only a few times. Other DNA sequences in the sample encode the same CDR3. V gene TRBV6-1 combines with J gene TRBJ1-5; D might be TRBD1 (6 bases). Trimming shortened V by 5 bases and J by 4 bases, and 9 bases separated the two germline ends. This CDR3 is 13 amino acids long. Germline values: CDR1 MNHNS, CDR2 SASEGT. This chain's CDR3 is CASSPDRNQPQHF. In nucleotides, the CDR3 is TGTGCCAGCAGTCCCGACAGGAATCAGCCCCAGCATTTT.

CDR3 nucleotide sequence: TGTGCCAGTAGTAGCGACAGGGCAACTGGAAACACCATATATTTT. It yields the protein CASSSDRATGNTIYF. This chain connects TRBV19 to TRBJ1-3, with TRBD1 matching 7 bases. Germline assignment: CDR1 LNHDA and CDR2 SQIVND (reference sequence). Trimming removed 4 bases from V and 2 bases from J; junction bases left unmatched: 5. The CDR3 totals 15 residues. The full variable domain, its missing parts supplied by reference TRBV19 and TRBJ1-3, is DGGITQSPKYLFRKEGQNVTLSCEQNLNHDAMYWYRQDPGQGLRLIYYSQIVNDFQKGDIAEGYSVSREKKESFPLTVTSAQKNPTAFYLCASSSDRATGNTIYFGEGSWLTVV.

This clone has just one count. The rearrangement links TRBV5-4 to TRBJ2-1, with unresolved D. Looked up from germline, CDR1 is SGHNT and CDR2 is YYREEE (reference sequence). This CDR3 contains 15 residues. V was cut by 0 bases and J by 0 bases, with 7 bases left in between. CDR3 in DNA: TGTGCCAGCAGCTTGGACCTCAGCTCCTACAATGAGCAGTTCTTC. Its translation is CASSLDLSSYNEQFF.

The chain employs TRBV29-1 and TRBJ1-1, with D tentatively TRBD1 (5 bases). The CDR3 runs 14 residues. V lost 4 bases to trimming and J lost 7 bases, with 19 bases between them. Per germline, CDR1 SQVTM and CDR2 ANQGSEA. In nucleotides, the CDR3 is TGCAGCGTTGTCGACCCGACGGGGACTTTTGAAGCTTTCTTT. Amino acid sequence: CSVVDPTGTFEAFF. The entire variable domain, with the rest obtained from reference TRBV29-1 and TRBJ1-1, is as follows: SAVISQKPSRDICQRGTSLTIQCQVDSQVTMMFWYRQQPGQSLTLIATANQGSEATYESGFVIDKFPISRPNLTFSTLTVSNMSPEDSSIYLCSVVDPTGTFEAFFGQGTRLTVV.

This chain joins TRBV10-3 and TRBJ2-5; D might be TRBD2 (6 bases). The CDR3 spans 15 residues. The V end was cut by 0 bases, the J end by 5 bases, with 13 bases between. In germline, CDR1 is ENHRY, CDR2 SYGVKD. The CDR3 region is CAISESRSAGETQYF. CDR3 DNA: TGTGCCATCAGTGAGTCAAGGAGCGCGGGGGAGACCCAGTACTTC.

DNA for the CDR3: TGTGCCAGCTCACCACGGTCGGACAGCGCGAACACCGGGGAGCTGTTTTTT. As protein: CASSPRSDSANTGELFF. The rearrangement links TRBV18 to TRBJ2-2; tentatively, D is TRBD1 (6 bases). Germline loops: CDR1 KGHSH, CDR2 LQKENI. The CDR3 loop spans 17 amino acids. Trimming pared 1 base from V and 0 bases from J, leaving 12 bases between. The whole variable domain, remainder taken from reference TRBV18 and TRBJ2-2, is NAGVMQNPRHLVRRRGQEARLRCSPMKGHSHVYWYRQLPEEGLKFMVYLQKENIIDESGMPKERFSAEFPKEGPSILRIQQVVRGDSAAYFCASSPRSDSANTGELFFGEGSRLTVL.

This chain connects TRBV5-4 to TRBJ1-4; possibly TRBD1 for D (6 bases). The germline gives CDR1 SGHNT, CDR2 YYREEE (reference sequence). This CDR3 comprises 14 residues. V shed 4 bases and J shed 5 bases, with 12 bases lying between them. Written as DNA, the CDR3 is TGTGCCAGCAGCCGGAGACAGGCAAATGAAAAACTGTTTTTT. It translates to CASSRRQANEKLFF.

The chain uses TRBV6-1 and TRBJ1-4; 9 bases are shared with TRBD1. Germline loops: CDR1 MNHNS, CDR2 SASEGT. Trimming cost V 6 bases and J 7 bases; bases outside gene matches: 3. This CDR3 spans 13 amino acids. The CDR3: CASRYRGPEKLFF. The DNA of the CDR3 is TGTGCCAGCAGATACAGGGGGCCTGAAAAACTGTTTTTT.

This clone was seen a single time. The chain employs TRBV11-3 and TRBJ2-1; the match to TRBD2 covers 8 bases. Germline V gives CDR1 SGHNT, CDR2 YENEEA. Trimming cost V 5 bases and J 5 bases; bases outside gene matches: 8. This CDR3 has 15 residues. The CDR3 loop reads CASSESSGSDNEQFF. The CDR3 bases are TGTGCCAGCAGCGAATCCAGCGGGAGCGACAATGAGCAGTTCTTC.

The chain has TRBV10-3 and TRBJ2-3; TRBD2 agrees at 11 bases. Germline-derived CDR1 and CDR2 are ENHRY and SYGVKD. Trimming at V came to 5 bases and at J to 6 bases, leaving 7 bases not matched to a gene. This CDR3 is 15 amino acids long. The CDR3 region is CAISSTSGEGDTQYF. The DNA for the CDR3 is TGTGCCATCAGTTCGACTAGCGGGGAGGGGGATACGCAGTATTTT.

This chain connects TRBV7-8 to TRBJ1-4; TRBD1 is a possible D gene (6 bases). Germline CDR1 is SGHVS and CDR2 is FQNEAQ. The V end was cut by 5 bases, the J end by 5 bases, with 18 bases between. This CDR3 has 16 residues. In DNA form, the CDR3 reads TGTGCCAGCAGCCCTTACAGGGCCCCAGCGAATGAAAAACTGTTTTTT. This translates into CASSPYRAPANEKLFF.

The genes are TRBV6-6 and TRBJ1-6; D not certain. V lost 2 bases and J 7 bases, leaving 9 bases between the germline ends. The CDR3 spans 14 residues. Germline CDR1 reads MNHNY; CDR2 reads SVGAGI (reference sequence). The CDR3 loop is CASSYGELNSPLHF. CDR3 bases: TGTGCCAGCAGTTACGGGGAGCTGAATTCACCCCTCCACTTT.

The J gene is TRBJ2-1, the V gene TRBV5-6; 7 bases are a match to TRBD1. Germline V CDR1 and CDR2: SGHDT, YYEEEE. The trim removed 3 bases at V and 0 bases at J, leaving 6 bases unmatched. This CDR3 has 16 residues. The CDR3 is CASSSKTGSSYNEQFF. The CDR3 nucleotides read TGTGCCAGCAGCTCCAAGACAGGGAGCTCCTACAATGAGCAGTTCTTC.